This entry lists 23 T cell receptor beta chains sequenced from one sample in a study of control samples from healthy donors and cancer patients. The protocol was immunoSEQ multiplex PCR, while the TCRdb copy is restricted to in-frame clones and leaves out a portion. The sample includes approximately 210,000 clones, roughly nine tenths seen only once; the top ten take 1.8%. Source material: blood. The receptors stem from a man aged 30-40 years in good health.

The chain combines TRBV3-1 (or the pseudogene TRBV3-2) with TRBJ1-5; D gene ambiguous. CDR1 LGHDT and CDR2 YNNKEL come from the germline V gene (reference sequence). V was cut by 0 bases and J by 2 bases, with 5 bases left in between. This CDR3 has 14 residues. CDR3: CASSQDWRNQPQHF. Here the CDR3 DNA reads TGTGCCAGCAGCCAAGACTGGCGCAATCAGCCCCAGCATTTT.

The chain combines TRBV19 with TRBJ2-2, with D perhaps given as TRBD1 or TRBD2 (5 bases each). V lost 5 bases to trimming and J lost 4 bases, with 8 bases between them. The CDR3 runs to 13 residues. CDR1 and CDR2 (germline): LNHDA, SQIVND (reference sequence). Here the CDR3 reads CASSGTGTGELFF. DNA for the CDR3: TGTGCCAGTAGTGGGACCGGCACCGGGGAGCTGTTTTTT.

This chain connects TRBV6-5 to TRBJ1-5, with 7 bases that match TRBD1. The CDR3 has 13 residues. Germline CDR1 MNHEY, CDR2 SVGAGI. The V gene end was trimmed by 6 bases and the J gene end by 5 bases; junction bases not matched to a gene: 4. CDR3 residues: CASRRQGDQPQHF. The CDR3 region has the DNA TGTGCCAGCAGACGACAGGGTGATCAGCCCCAGCATTTT.

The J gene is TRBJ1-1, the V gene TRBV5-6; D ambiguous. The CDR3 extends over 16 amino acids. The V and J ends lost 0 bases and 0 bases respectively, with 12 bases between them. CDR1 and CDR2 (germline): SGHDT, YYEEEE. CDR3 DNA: TGTGCCAGCAGCTTGGCCCGGGCGACCATGAACACTGAAGCTTTCTTT. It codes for CASSLARATMNTEAFF.

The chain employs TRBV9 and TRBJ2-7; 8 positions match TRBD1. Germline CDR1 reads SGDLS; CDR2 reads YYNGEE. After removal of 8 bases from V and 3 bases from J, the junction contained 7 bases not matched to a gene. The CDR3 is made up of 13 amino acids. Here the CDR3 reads CARIDRGYYEQYF. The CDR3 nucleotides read TGTGCCAGAATCGACAGGGGTTACTACGAGCAGTACTTC.

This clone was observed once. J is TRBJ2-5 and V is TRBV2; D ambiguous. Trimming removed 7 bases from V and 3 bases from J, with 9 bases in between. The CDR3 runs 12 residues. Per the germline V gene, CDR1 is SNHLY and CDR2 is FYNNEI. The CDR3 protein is CASNLKEETQYF. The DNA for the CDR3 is TGTGCCAGCAATTTAAAGGAAGAGACCCAGTACTTC.

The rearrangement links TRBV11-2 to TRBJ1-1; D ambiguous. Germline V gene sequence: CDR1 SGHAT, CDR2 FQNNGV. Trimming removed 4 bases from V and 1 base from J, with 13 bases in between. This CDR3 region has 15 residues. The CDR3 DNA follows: TGTGCCAGCAGCTCGTTAGCCATAGAGAACACTGAAGCTTTCTTT. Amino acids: CASSSLAIENTEAFF.

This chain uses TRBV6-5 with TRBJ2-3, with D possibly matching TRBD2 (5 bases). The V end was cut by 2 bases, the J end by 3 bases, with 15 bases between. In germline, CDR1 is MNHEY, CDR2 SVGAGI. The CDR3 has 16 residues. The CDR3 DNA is TGTGCCAGCAGTTACGCGAATAGTGGAGGAACAGATACGCAGTATTTT. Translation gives CASSYANSGGTDTQYF.

The CDR3 region is CASSLPTGAENTEAFF. DNA of the CDR3: TGCGCCAGCAGCTTGCCCACAGGGGCGGAGAACACTGAAGCTTTCTTT. The chain carries TRBV5-1 and TRBJ1-1, with 7 bases matching TRBD1. The CDR3 length is 16 residues. From germline, CDR1 is SGHRS and CDR2 YFSETQ. J gave up 1 base and V 1 base, and 7 bases lay outside the gene matches.

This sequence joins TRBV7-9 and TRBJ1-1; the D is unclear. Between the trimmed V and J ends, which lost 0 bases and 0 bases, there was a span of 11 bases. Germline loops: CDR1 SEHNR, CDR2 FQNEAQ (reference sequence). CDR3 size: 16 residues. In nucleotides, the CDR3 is TGTGCCAGCAGCTTAGCGCTAGGGAATTTGAACACTGAAGCTTTCTTT. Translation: CASSLALGNLNTEAFF. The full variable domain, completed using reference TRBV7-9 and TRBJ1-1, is DTGVSQNPRHKITKRGQNVTFRCDPISEHNRLYWYRQTLGQGPEFLTYFQNEAQLEKSRLLSDRFSAERPKGSFSTLEIQRTEQGDSAMYLCASSLALGNLNTEAFFGQGTRLTVV.

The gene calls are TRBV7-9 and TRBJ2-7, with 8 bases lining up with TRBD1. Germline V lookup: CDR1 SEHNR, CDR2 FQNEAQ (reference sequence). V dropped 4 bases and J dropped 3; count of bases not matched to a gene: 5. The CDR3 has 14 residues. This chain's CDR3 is CASSSQTGGYEQYF. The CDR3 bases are TGTGCCAGCAGCTCTCAAACAGGGGGCTACGAGCAGTACTTC. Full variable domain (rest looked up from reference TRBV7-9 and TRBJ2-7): DTGVSQNPRHKITKRGQNVTFRCDPISEHNRLYWYRQTLGQGPEFLTYFQNEAQLEKSRLLSDRFSAERPKGSFSTLEIQRTEQGDSAMYLCASSSQTGGYEQYFGPGTRLTVT.

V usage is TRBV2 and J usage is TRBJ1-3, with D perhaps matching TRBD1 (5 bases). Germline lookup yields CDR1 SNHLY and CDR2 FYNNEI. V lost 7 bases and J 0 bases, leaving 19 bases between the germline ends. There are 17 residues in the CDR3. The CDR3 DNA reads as TGTGCCAGCATCGAACATATGGGGGGGAGCTCTGGAAACACCATATATTTT. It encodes CASIEHMGGSSGNTIYF.

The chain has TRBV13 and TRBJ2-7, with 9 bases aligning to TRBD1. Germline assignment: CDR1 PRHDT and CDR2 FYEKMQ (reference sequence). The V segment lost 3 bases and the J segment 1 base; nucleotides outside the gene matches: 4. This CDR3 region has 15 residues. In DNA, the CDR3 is TGTGCCAGCAGCTTGAATGGACAGGGGTCCTACGAGCAGTACTTC. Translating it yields CASSLNGQGSYEQYF.

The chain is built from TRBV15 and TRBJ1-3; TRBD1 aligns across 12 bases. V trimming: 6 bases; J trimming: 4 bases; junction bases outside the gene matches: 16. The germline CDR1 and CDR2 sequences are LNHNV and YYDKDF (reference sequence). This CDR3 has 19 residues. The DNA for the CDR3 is TGTGCCACCAGGGCGAGGGACAGGGGGCGCGGGAGTGAGGGAAACACCATATATTTT. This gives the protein CATRARDRGRGSEGNTIYF.

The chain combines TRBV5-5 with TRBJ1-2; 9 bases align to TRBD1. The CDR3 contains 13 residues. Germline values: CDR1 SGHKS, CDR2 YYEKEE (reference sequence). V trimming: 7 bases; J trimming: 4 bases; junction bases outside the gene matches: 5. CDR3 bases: TGTGCCAGCGACCTGGACAGGGGCTATGGCTACACCTTC. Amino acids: CASDLDRGYGYTF. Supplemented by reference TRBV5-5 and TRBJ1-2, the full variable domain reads DAGVTQSPTHLIKTRGQQVTLRCSPISGHKSVSWYQQVLGQGPQFIFQYYEKEERGRGNFPDRFSARQFPNYSSELNVNALLLGDSALYLCASDLDRGYGYTFGSGTRLTVV.

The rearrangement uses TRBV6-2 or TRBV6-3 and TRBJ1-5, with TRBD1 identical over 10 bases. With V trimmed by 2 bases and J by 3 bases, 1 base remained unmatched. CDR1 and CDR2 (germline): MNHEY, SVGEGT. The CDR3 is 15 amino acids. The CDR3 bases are TGTGCCAGCAGTTACGGGACAGGGGCCAATCAGCCCCAGCATTTT. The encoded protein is CASSYGTGANQPQHF.

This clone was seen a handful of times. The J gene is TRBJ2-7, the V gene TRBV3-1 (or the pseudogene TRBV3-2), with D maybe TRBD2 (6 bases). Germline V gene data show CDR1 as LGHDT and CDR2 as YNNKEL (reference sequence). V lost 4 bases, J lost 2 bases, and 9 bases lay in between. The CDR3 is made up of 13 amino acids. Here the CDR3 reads CASSPPGAYEQYF. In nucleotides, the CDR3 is TGTGCCAGCAGCCCCCCGGGGGCCTACGAGCAGTACTTC.

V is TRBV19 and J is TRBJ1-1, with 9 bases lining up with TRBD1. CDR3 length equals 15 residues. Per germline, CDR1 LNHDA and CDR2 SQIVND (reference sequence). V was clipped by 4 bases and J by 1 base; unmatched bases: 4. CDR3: CASSKGTGTNTEAFF. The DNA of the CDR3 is TGTGCCAGTAGTAAAGGGACAGGGACGAACACTGAAGCTTTCTTT.

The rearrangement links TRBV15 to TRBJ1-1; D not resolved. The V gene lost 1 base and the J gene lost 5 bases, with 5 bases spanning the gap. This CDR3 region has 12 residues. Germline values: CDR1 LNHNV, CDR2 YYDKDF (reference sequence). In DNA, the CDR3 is TGTGCCACCAGCAGAGTTGGGACTGAAGCTTTCTTT. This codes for CATSRVGTEAFF.

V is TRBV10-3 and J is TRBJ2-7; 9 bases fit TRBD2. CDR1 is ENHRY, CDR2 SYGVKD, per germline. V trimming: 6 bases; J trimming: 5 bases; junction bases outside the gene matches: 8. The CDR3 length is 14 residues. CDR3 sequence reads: CAIRAGGGADEQYF. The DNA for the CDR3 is TGTGCCATCAGGGCTGGCGGGGGGGCGGACGAGCAGTACTTC.

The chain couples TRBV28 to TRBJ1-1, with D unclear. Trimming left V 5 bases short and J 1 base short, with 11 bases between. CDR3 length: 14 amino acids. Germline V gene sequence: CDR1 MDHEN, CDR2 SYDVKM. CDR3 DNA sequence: TGTGCCAGCAGTATAACACGGAAGAACACTGAAGCTTTCTTT. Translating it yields CASSITRKNTEAFF.

DNA of the CDR3: TGTGCCAGCAGGACAGAAGAAACGAACACCGGGGAGCTGTTTTTT. Its translation is CASRTEETNTGELFF. J is TRBJ2-2 and V is TRBV2; possibly TRBD1 for D (5 bases). Germline-derived CDR1 and CDR2 are SNHLY and FYNNEI. Trimming removed 6 bases from V and 0 bases from J, with 11 bases in between. The CDR3 consists of 15 residues.

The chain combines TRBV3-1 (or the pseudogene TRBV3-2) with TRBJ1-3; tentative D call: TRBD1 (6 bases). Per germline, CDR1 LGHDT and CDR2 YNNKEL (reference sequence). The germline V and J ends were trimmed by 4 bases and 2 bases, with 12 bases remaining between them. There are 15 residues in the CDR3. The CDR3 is CASSLGQQAGNTIYF. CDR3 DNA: TGTGCCAGCAGCCTTGGACAGCAAGCTGGAAACACCATATATTTT.